Listed below are T cell receptor beta chains from one sample, sequenced in a study of T cell repertoires in cytomegalovirus infection. TCRdb processed the reads anew with MiXCR; each CDR3 protein has one entry. The data show more than 250,000 distinct CDR3 sequences, 25% seen once. Their antigens are not known. The input for sequencing was cultured PBMCs, taken from culture after CMV antigen stimulation. The origin of the receptors is a human donor in good health (CMV status not recorded). Some clones in this sample may be carry-over from other donors' samples. The CDR3 runs from the conserved cysteine through the conserved F or W. The order of the fields is CDR3 length, clone size, D gene, V gene, J gene, CDR3 DNA, CDR3 protein. The D gene is left open where the match is weak. Rows give clone size only sometimes, using once, few, many, or a class for an expanded clone.

14,many,NA,TRBV6-2/TRBV6-3,TRBJ1-5,TGTGCCAGCAGCTTGATCGATAGCAATCAGCCCCAGCATTTT,CASSLIDSNQPQHF
14,few,NA,TRBV5-6,TRBJ2-3,TGTGCCAGCAGCTTGGCGGACCGCACAGATACGCAGTATTTT,CASSLADRTDTQYF
13,many,NA,TRBV7-2,TRBJ2-1,TGTGCCAGCAGCTCCCCCCAGCCCAATGAGCAGTTCTTC,CASSSPQPNEQFF
12,NA,NA,TRBV6-1,TRBJ1-4,TGTGCCAGCAGTGCAGGGGACGAAAAACTGTTTTTT,CASSAGDEKLFF
15,few,NA,TRBV7-9,TRBJ2-3,TGTGCCAGCAGCTTATCGGCAGGTCGAGGAAATACGCAGTATTTT,CASSLSAGRGNTQYF
12,NA,NA,TRBV10-3,TRBJ1-2,TGTGCCATCAGTGGGGAAGCATATGGCTACACCTTC,CAISGEAYGYTF
14,few,NA,TRBV28,TRBJ1-5,TGTGCCACCAGACAGGTTTTGAGCAATCAGCCCCAGCATTTT,CATRQVLSNQPQHF
15,NA,NA,TRBV15,TRBJ2-1,TGTGCCACCAGCAGAGAGATGAACACAAACAATGAGCAGTTCTTC,CATSREMNTNNEQFF
15,many,TRBD1,TRBV14,TRBJ1-1,TGTGCCAGCAGCCTCCGGACAGGGCGGAACACTGAAGCTTTCTTT,CASSLRTGRNTEAFF
17,few,TRBD2,TRBV11-2,TRBJ2-3,TGTGCCAGCAGCTACTTCACCGGGACTAGCGGCACAGATACGCAGTATTTT,CASSYFTGTSGTDTQYF
18,NA,NA,TRBV12-5,TRBJ2-1,TGTGCTAGTGGAGCTCCTCTCCATCAGGGGTCCAACTACAATGAGCAGTTCTTC,CASGAPLHQGSNYNEQFF
17,NA,TRBD1,TRBV7-3,TRBJ1-5,TGTGCCAGCAGCTTAGGGCAGGGGGACGTAGGGAATCAGCCCCAGCATTTT,CASSLGQGDVGNQPQHF
13,NA,NA,TRBV20-1,TRBJ2-5,TGCAGTGCCCCGGACTATCGTCCCGAGACCCAGTACTTC,CSAPDYRPETQYF
17,NA,TRBD2,TRBV15,TRBJ2-1,TGTGCCACCAGCACGAAACTAGCGGGTACTCTAAGGAATGAGCAGTTCTTC,CATSTKLAGTLRNEQFF
16,NA,NA,TRBV28,TRBJ1-1,TGTGCCAGCAGTACTTCTACCAGGGGACATAACACTGAAGCTTTCTTT,CASSTSTRGHNTEAFF
16,few,TRBD2,TRBV7-9,TRBJ2-3,TGTGCCAGCAGCTTAGGGTCCGCGGGAGGAACAGATACGCAGTATTTT,CASSLGSAGGTDTQYF
17,few,TRBD2,TRBV7-9,TRBJ2-5,TGTGCCAGCAGCTTAGACGGACTAGCGGGATTGGGAGAGACCCAGTACTTC,CASSLDGLAGLGETQYF
15,few,NA,TRBV18,TRBJ1-4,TGTGCCAGCTCACCCCTCTTCAGGAAGGATGAAAAACTGTTTTTT,CASSPLFRKDEKLFF
15,few,TRBD1,TRBV2,TRBJ2-7,TGTGCCAGCAGGACCAGCCGGGACAGTGCCTACGAGCAGTACTTC,CASRTSRDSAYEQYF
16,NA,NA,TRBV7-2,TRBJ2-5,TGTGCCAGCAGCTTAGAATGGGTCGGGGGCCGGGAGACCCAGTACTTC,CASSLEWVGGRETQYF
15,NA,TRBD1,TRBV6-2/TRBV6-3,TRBJ1-5,TGTGCCAGCAGCTCCGCAGGGACAGAGCTTCAGCCCCAGCATTTT,CASSSAGTELQPQHF
14,NA,TRBD1,TRBV6-5,TRBJ1-1,TGTGCCAGCAGTTACGGGACAGGGACCACTGAAGCTTTCTTT,CASSYGTGTTEAFF
13,NA,NA,TRBV19,TRBJ1-4,TGTGCCAGTAGGGGACGGACCAATGAAAAACTGTTTTTT,CASRGRTNEKLFF
14,few,NA,TRBV12-3/TRBV12-4,TRBJ2-2,TGTGCCAGCAGTACCCGGACTGCTACCGGGGAGCTGTTTTTT,CASSTRTATGELFF
12,NA,NA,TRBV27,TRBJ2-7,TGTGCCAGTTCCGGGACTCTGGACGAGCAGTACTTC,CASSGTLDEQYF
14,NA,TRBD1,TRBV7-9,TRBJ1-1,TGTGCCAGCAGCTACGGACAGGTAACAACTGAAGCTTTCTTT,CASSYGQVTTEAFF
16,NA,TRBD2,TRBV27,TRBJ2-1,TGTGCCAGCAGTCACCTGGGAGTAGCGGGAGAGACTGAGCAGTTCTTC,CASSHLGVAGETEQFF
13,few,NA,TRBV24-1,TRBJ2-4,TGTGCCACCAGTGATTCGACGACACGCAGTCAGTACTTC,CATSDSTTRSQYF
14,few,NA,TRBV9,TRBJ1-1,TGTGCCAGCAGCGCCAATATCGAGAACACTGAAGCTTTCTTT,CASSANIENTEAFF
14,many,TRBD1,TRBV7-2,TRBJ1-5,TGTGCCAGCAGCTCGGACAGGGTTAATCAGCCCCAGCATTTT,CASSSDRVNQPQHF
14,NA,NA,TRBV19,TRBJ1-1,TGTGCCAGTTGGACAGAGGATAATAAATCTGAAGCTTTCTTT,CASWTEDNKSEAFF
16,NA,TRBD2,TRBV7-2,TRBJ2-3,TGTGCCAGCAGCTTACTCGCGGGAGGCGGCACAGATACGCAGTATTTT,CASSLLAGGGTDTQYF
15,few,TRBD1,TRBV6-5,TRBJ2-1,TGTGCCAGCACTTTCTATGGACAGGGTAACAATGAGCAGTTCTTC,CASTFYGQGNNEQFF
17,few,TRBD2,TRBV28,TRBJ2-1,TGTGCCAGCAGTTTATTAGCCCCTAGCGGGGTAAACAATGAGCAGTTCTTC,CASSLLAPSGVNNEQFF
14,NA,NA,TRBV20-1,TRBJ2-3,TGCAGTGCTAGATCCACTAGTCAGGAGGATACGCAGTATTTT,CSARSTSQEDTQYF
14,NA,NA,TRBV19,TRBJ2-7,TGTGCCAGTAGTATCCAGGGGACCTCCTACGAGCAGTACTTC,CASSIQGTSYEQYF
12,many,TRBD2,TRBV6-1,TRBJ2-5,TGTGCCAGCAGTCGGGGGGGAGAGACCCAGTACTTC,CASSRGGETQYF
16,few,TRBD1,TRBV10-3,TRBJ1-1,TGTGCCATCAGTGAGTCCTATAACAGGGGGAACACTGAAGCTTTCTTT,CAISESYNRGNTEAFF
15,NA,TRBD2,TRBV7-3,TRBJ2-1,TGTGCCAGCAGCGCAACTAGCGGGCAATACAATGAGCAGTTCTTC,CASSATSGQYNEQFF
13,few,TRBD1,TRBV10-3,TRBJ1-2,TGTGCCATCAGTGAGGACAGGGGTGGCGGCTACACCTTC,CAISEDRGGGYTF
15,NA,NA,TRBV4-1,TRBJ1-3,TGCGCCAGCAGCCAAGGAAGGACAAGAGGAAACACCATATATTTT,CASSQGRTRGNTIYF
15,many,TRBD2,TRBV19,TRBJ2-2,TGTGCCAGTAGAGATAGCGGGAGGAGTAACGGGGAGCTGTTTTTT,CASRDSGRSNGELFF
16,NA,NA,TRBV11-3,TRBJ1-1,TGTGCCAGCAGCTCGTATCGACTTCACATGAACACTGAAGCTTTCTTT,CASSSYRLHMNTEAFF
14,NA,NA,TRBV5-1,TRBJ2-5,TGCGCCAGCAGCTATTTTTCCCTCAAAGAGACCCAGTACTTC,CASSYFSLKETQYF
14,few,NA,TRBV7-6,TRBJ1-1,TGTGCCAGCAGCCTAGGGGGGTCGGGGACTGAAGCTTTCTTT,CASSLGGSGTEAFF
16,NA,NA,TRBV19,TRBJ2-5,TGTGCCAGCAATGACGGGTCAGCCACTGAGCAAGAGACCCAGTACTTC,CASNDGSATEQETQYF
16,many,TRBD1,TRBV7-2,TRBJ1-2,TGTGCCAGCAGCTTAGCAACAGGGACAGGGGAAGGTGGCTACACCTTC,CASSLATGTGEGGYTF
10,NA,NA,TRBV19,TRBJ2-2,TGTGCCAGTGATCGGGGGGAGCTGTTTTTT,CASDRGELFF
16,NA,TRBD1,TRBV25-1,TRBJ2-5,TGTGCCAGCAGTGGATCCGGGACAGGGAGGCAAGAGACCCAGTACTTC,CASSGSGTGRQETQYF